This T cell receptor (beta chain) comes out of a study of blood T cell repertoires in COVID-19. Germline CDR1 SGDLS, CDR2 YYNGEE. Trimming removed 4 bases at V and 6 bases at J, with 6 bases between. CDR3 length: 11 residues. In the original analysis: Nucleated cell number was recorded as an estimate derived from reference gene primer amplification. Measured with immunoSEQ multiplex PCR; TCRdb has only the in-frame clones, and not every one. V and J calls and clone size come straight from that table; D and trimming were deduced from the DNA. The table shows about 200,000 clones, with around 82% occurring only once.

The sequence came from a woman aged 55-69 years with acute COVID-19. Sequenced sample: PBMCs or T cells enriched from blood (not recorded which). V gene TRBV9 combines with J gene TRBJ2-3; D unresolved. CDR3 DNA sequence: TGTGCCAGCAGCCCCCGGGATACGCAGTATTTT. Amino acids: CASSPRDTQYF.